One sample yielded the 22 T cell receptor beta chains listed below, sequenced in a study of T cell responses to AZD1222 COVID-19 vaccine. The data were produced by immunoSEQ multiplex PCR, yet TCRdb's version contains in-frame clones alone and is incomplete. This sample yields 150,000 to 200,000 clones, of which more than 75% are seen a single time; roughly 25% belongs to the top ten. The sequenced sample was peripheral blood, obtained 28 days after the second AZD1222 dose. The receptors stem from an adult who received the AZD1222 COVID-19 vaccine.

The chain has TRBV18 and TRBJ2-5; D unresolved. Trimming shortened V by 8 bases and J by 3 bases, and 13 bases separated the two germline ends. This CDR3 region has 13 residues. Germline CDR1 KGHSH, CDR2 LQKENI. The CDR3 DNA sequence: TGTGCCAGCACGGGCAGGTCCGAAGAGACCCAGTACTTC. This sequence encodes CASTGRSEETQYF.

This clone was counted between two and nine times. The rearrangement links TRBV28 to TRBJ2-5; D possibly corresponds to TRBD1 (5 bases). The CDR3 runs 13 residues. Trimming pared 4 bases from V and 5 bases from J, leaving 11 bases between. Germline-derived CDR1 and CDR2 are MDHEN and SYDVKM. Written as DNA, the CDR3 is TGTGCCAGCAGTTCAGGGTTAAGGGAGACCCAGTACTTC. Translation: CASSSGLRETQYF. Variable domain in full (rest from reference TRBV28 and TRBJ2-5): DVKVTQSSRYLVKRTGEKVFLECVQDMDHENMFWYRQDPGLGLRLIYFSYDVKMKEKGDIPEGYSVSREKKERFSLILESASTNQTSMYLCASSSGLRETQYFGPGTRLLVL.

V and J are TRBV28 and TRBJ2-3; 8 nucleotides line up with TRBD2. Germline assignment: CDR1 MDHEN and CDR2 SYDVKM. The CDR3 length is 13 residues. Germline trimming cut 11 bases from V and 4 bases from J; bases unmatched to any gene: 8. CDR3 sequence: CAVRGGGADTQYF. The CDR3 DNA follows: TGTGCCGTCCGGGGGGGAGGGGCAGATACGCAGTATTTT. The variable domain in full, with the rest retrieved from reference TRBV28 and TRBJ2-3, is DVKVTQSSRYLVKRTGEKVFLECVQDMDHENMFWYRQDPGLGLRLIYFSYDVKMKEKGDIPEGYSVSREKKERFSLILESASTNQTSMYLCAVRGGGADTQYFGPGTRLTVL.

The genes are TRBV7-9 and TRBJ1-3; D is ambiguous. The V gene lost 3 bases and the J gene lost 0 bases, with 9 bases spanning the gap. Germline CDR1 and CDR2: SEHNR and FQNEAQ (reference sequence). The CDR3 has 15 residues. The CDR3 reads CASSFASTSGNTIYF. Written as DNA, the CDR3 is TGTGCCAGCAGCTTCGCCTCCACCTCTGGAAACACCATATATTTT.

The chain recombines TRBV29-1 with TRBJ1-4; TRBD1 aligns across 8 bases. Germline V gene data show CDR1 as SQVTM and CDR2 as ANQGSEA. The CDR3 has 14 amino acids. The ends lost 6 bases at V and 5 bases at J; junction bases unmatched: 8. CDR3 coding DNA: TGCAGCGTAAGAATGGACAGGGCAAATGAAAAACTGTTTTTT. Translated: CSVRMDRANEKLFF.

CDR3 protein: CATSRERGRDTQYF. DNA for the CDR3: TGTGCCACCAGCAGAGAAAGGGGGCGAGATACGCAGTATTTT. The gene calls are TRBV15 and TRBJ2-3, with TRBD1 matching over 7 bases. Germline loops: CDR1 LNHNV, CDR2 YYDKDF (reference sequence). There are 14 residues in the CDR3. V shed 0 bases and J 5 bases; nucleotides not matched to a gene: 2.

The count of this clone is one. The chain recombines TRBV3-1 (or the pseudogene TRBV3-2) with TRBJ2-5; 12 bases are a match to TRBD2. Germline trimming cut 4 bases from V and 6 bases from J; bases unmatched to any gene: 9. The CDR3 contains 16 residues. Germline lookup yields CDR1 LGHDT and CDR2 YNNKEL (reference sequence). CDR3 nucleotide sequence: TGTGCCAGCAGCCTCCTCGCGACTAGCGGGAGAAAGACCCAGTACTTC. Amino acid sequence: CASSLLATSGRKTQYF.

The CDR3 DNA sequence: TGTGCCAGCAGCGCCCTGACTAGCGGGGTGGATACGCAGTATTTT. Protein product: CASSALTSGVDTQYF. The chain couples TRBV7-9 to TRBJ2-3; TRBD2 matches 11 bases. The ends lost 5 bases at V and 6 bases at J; junction bases unmatched: 7. This CDR3 has 15 residues. Per germline, CDR1 SEHNR and CDR2 FQNEAQ (reference sequence).

The gene calls are TRBV19 and TRBJ2-6; 7 bases fit TRBD1. Per the germline V gene, CDR1 is LNHDA and CDR2 is SQIVND (reference sequence). This CDR3 has 16 residues. Germline trimming cut 6 bases from V and 0 bases from J; bases unmatched to any gene: 5. CDR3 bases: TGTGCCAGTAGCCTACAGGGGAGCTCTGGGGCCAACGTCCTGACTTTC. Translated: CASSLQGSSGANVLTF. The whole variable domain, remainder taken from reference TRBV19 and TRBJ2-6, is DGGITQSPKYLFRKEGQNVTLSCEQNLNHDAMYWYRQDPGQGLRLIYYSQIVNDFQKGDIAEGYSVSREKKESFPLTVTSAQKNPTAFYLCASSLQGSSGANVLTFGAGSRLTVL.

This clone was detected once. V usage is TRBV27 and J usage is TRBJ2-1, with no clear D. The CDR3 sequence is 16 residues long. CDR1 MNHEY and CDR2 SMNVEV come from the germline V gene (reference sequence). V lost 4 bases to trimming and J lost 8 bases, with 21 bases between them. CDR3 sequence (DNA): TGTGCCAGCAGTTCACCAAACCGGGCCTTCGCAGATGAGCAGTTCTTC. This encodes CASSSPNRAFADEQFF.

The chain links TRBV12-3 or TRBV12-4 to TRBJ1-5, with D uncertain. Trimming left V 3 bases short and J 6 bases short, with 6 bases between. There are 12 residues in the CDR3. As DNA, the CDR3 is TGTGCCAGCAGTTTTGAGGGTCAGCCCCAGCATTTT. Translating gives CASSFEGQPQHF.

V is TRBV7-2 and J is TRBJ1-2; D remains ambiguous. In germline, CDR1 is SGHTA, CDR2 FQGNSA. Trimming shortened V by 3 bases and J by 0 bases, and 5 bases separated the two germline ends. CDR3 length equals 13 residues. CDR3 sequence reads: CASSFNSNYGYTF. In DNA, the CDR3 is TGTGCCAGCAGCTTCAACTCTAACTATGGCTACACCTTC.

This clone was seen a few times. The rearrangement joins TRBV14 to TRBJ2-3; D remains unclear. The germline V and J ends were trimmed by 6 bases and 3 bases, with 10 bases remaining between them. Germline V CDR1 and CDR2: SGHDN, FVKESK. The CDR3 consists of 13 residues. CDR3 loop: CASRSRVTDTQYF. CDR3 nucleotides: TGTGCCAGCAGGAGTAGGGTGACAGATACGCAGTATTTT.

The chain employs TRBV19 and TRBJ2-6; D might be TRBD2 (5 bases). CDR3 size: 16 residues. V shed 11 bases and J shed 0 bases, with 17 bases lying between them. Per the germline V gene, CDR1 is LNHDA and CDR2 is SQIVND (reference sequence). Here the CDR3 DNA reads TGTGCCTCCGGGGATTACTCAGGCTCTGGGGCCAACGTCCTGACTTTC. Its translation is CASGDYSGSGANVLTF.

The chain joins TRBV29-1 to TRBJ1-1; no reliable D call. The CDR3 runs to 13 residues. Germline values: CDR1 SQVTM, CDR2 ANQGSEA. Trimming left V 4 bases short and J 8 bases short, with 17 bases between. The CDR3 is CSVVGSLWREAFF. Written as DNA, the CDR3 is TGCAGCGTTGTGGGGTCCCTATGGAGGGAAGCTTTCTTT.

V gene TRBV5-4 combines with J gene TRBJ1-2, with TRBD1 as a possible D gene (6 bases). The length of the CDR3 is 13 residues. Germline V CDR1 and CDR2: SGHNT, YYREEE (reference sequence). V was shortened by 2 bases and J by 2 bases, with 7 bases between the two germline ends. In nucleotides, the CDR3 is TGTGCCAGCAGCTTCCAGGGGAACTATGGCTACACCTTC. Protein sequence: CASSFQGNYGYTF.

This rearrangement joins TRBV2 to TRBJ2-1; 9 nucleotides line up with TRBD2. Trimming at V came to 4 bases and at J to 1 base, leaving 2 bases not matched to a gene. The germline V gene has CDR1 SNHLY and CDR2 FYNNEI. CDR3 length equals 15 residues. The CDR3 protein is CASSATSGSYNEQFF. DNA for the CDR3: TGTGCCAGCAGTGCAACTAGCGGGTCCTACAATGAGCAGTTCTTC.

The rearrangement joins TRBV6-5 to TRBJ1-2; D call uncertain. The V end lost 4 bases, the J end lost 0 bases, and 6 bases lay between the germline ends. Looked up from germline, CDR1 is MNHEY and CDR2 is SVGAGI. CDR3 size: 13 residues. For the CDR3, the DNA is TGTGCCAGCAGTTGGGAGACTAACTATGGCTACACCTTC. Its translation: CASSWETNYGYTF.

The V and J genes are TRBV19 and TRBJ2-7; possibly TRBD2 for D (5 bases). CDR1 LNHDA and CDR2 SQIVND come from the germline V gene (reference sequence). V was shortened by 4 bases and J by 0 bases, with 13 bases between the two germline ends. The CDR3 has 15 amino acids. CDR3 loop: CASSKAGPVSYEQYF. Written as DNA, the CDR3 is TGTGCCAGTAGTAAGGCGGGTCCGGTCTCCTACGAGCAGTACTTC.

This clone showed up just once. The genes are TRBV3-1 (or the pseudogene TRBV3-2) and TRBJ2-2; tentative D call: TRBD2 (6 bases). The CDR3 runs to 15 residues. V shed 0 bases and J shed 5 bases, with 10 bases lying between them. CDR1 is LGHDT, CDR2 YNNKEL, per germline (reference sequence). The CDR3 DNA follows: TGTGCCAGCAGCCAAGAAAGTGCGGGAACCGGGGAGCTGTTTTTT. Encoded protein: CASSQESAGTGELFF.

This chain connects TRBV9 to TRBJ2-3; TRBD2 matches at 10 bases. J was trimmed by 2 bases and V by 4 bases; bases with no gene match: 7. The CDR3 loop spans 16 amino acids. The germline V gene has CDR1 SGDLS and CDR2 YYNGEE. The CDR3 region has the DNA TGTGCCAGCAGCCTCTGGACTAGCGGATACACAGATACGCAGTATTTT. This sequence encodes CASSLWTSGYTDTQYF.

In its sample, this clone was seen a few times. V and J are TRBV5-6 and TRBJ1-5; TRBD1 might be the D (5 bases). CDR1 and CDR2 from the germline V gene are SGHDT and YYEEEE. V was pared by 2 bases and J by 2 bases, with 14 bases between. The CDR3 loop spans 16 amino acids. The CDR3: CASSLARPGGNQPQHF. CDR3 nucleotides: TGTGCCAGCAGCTTAGCCCGCCCGGGGGGCAATCAGCCCCAGCATTTT.